Listed here are 16 T cell receptor beta chains from one sample, sequenced in a study of T-cell reconstitution after alpha-beta-depleted transplantation in children. A TCRbeta library incorporating unique molecular identifiers was prepared. TCRdb re-derived calls from the PCR reads in MiXCR, one entry per CDR3 protein. The sample has about 420,000 distinct CDR3 sequences; approximately 10% are singletons. Sequencing was performed on PBMCs from the stem cell graft donor, taken from the stem cell graft. These receptors all come from a human donor who donated a stem cell graft to a child with acute myeloid leukemia.

The V call is TRBV5-1, the J call TRBJ1-3; D is uncertain. The CDR3 loop spans 15 amino acids. Germline V CDR1 and CDR2: SGHRS, YFSETQ. V was clipped by 5 bases and J by 1 base, with 13 bases between them. The CDR3 is CASRSGWLSGNTIYF. In nucleotides, the CDR3 is TGCGCCAGCAGGTCCGGCTGGTTATCTGGAAACACCATATATTTT. Supplemented by reference TRBV5-1 and TRBJ1-3, the full variable domain reads KAGVTQTPRYLIKTRGQQVTLSCSPISGHRSVSWYQQTPGQGLQFLFEYFSETQRNKGNFPGRFSGRQFSNSRSEMNVSTLELGDSALYLCASRSGWLSGNTIYFGEGSWLTVV.

This clonotype was seen a handful of times. The chain carries TRBV2 and TRBJ2-3, with TRBD1 as a possible D gene (7 bases). CDR1 and CDR2 (germline): SNHLY, FYNNEI. The CDR3 runs 15 residues. Trimming pared 1 base from V and 7 bases from J, leaving 15 bases between. The CDR3, as DNA: TGTGCCAGCAGTGAAGAGACAGGGACTTCTTATACGCAGTATTTT. This encodes CASSEETGTSYTQYF. Supplemented by reference TRBV2 and TRBJ2-3, the full variable domain reads EPEVTQTPSHQVTQMGQEVILRCVPISNHLYFYWYRQILGQKVEFLVSFYNNEISEKSEIFDDQFSVERPDGSNFTLKIRSTKLEDSAMYFCASSEETGTSYTQYFGPGTRLTVL.

The CDR3 coding sequence is TGTGCCAGCACCCCCTCGGGACTAAGCCCTAGAGAGCAGTACGTC. Translated: CASTPSGLSPREQYV. The chain joins TRBV3-1 to TRBJ2-7; 7 bases are a match to TRBD2. The CDR3 covers 15 residues. The V gene end was trimmed by 7 bases and the J gene end by 7 bases; junction bases not matched to a gene: 16. Per the germline V gene, CDR1 is LGHDT and CDR2 is YNNKEL (reference sequence).

This clonotype was counted a few times. The chain links TRBV5-1 to TRBJ2-1; 7 bases line up with TRBD2. Germline V gene sequence: CDR1 SGHRS, CDR2 YFSETQ. J lost 1 base, V lost 5 bases, and 6 bases had no gene match. The CDR3 sequence is 15 residues long. The CDR3: CASRPSGESYNEQFF. In DNA, the CDR3 is TGCGCCAGCAGACCGAGCGGGGAGTCCTACAATGAGCAGTTCTTC.

The chain joins TRBV12-3 or TRBV12-4 to TRBJ2-5; weak D call: TRBD2 (5 bases). This CDR3 spans 14 amino acids. Trimming pared 2 bases from V and 2 bases from J, leaving 9 bases between. Written as DNA, the CDR3 is TGTGCCAGCAGTTTATTTGAGGGACAAGAGACCCAGTACTTC. Translation: CASSLFEGQETQYF.

This clonotype was seen more than once but under ten times. The chain combines TRBV18 with TRBJ2-5; 9 bases are a match to TRBD2. The CDR3 spans 15 residues. Looked up from germline, CDR1 is KGHSH and CDR2 is LQKENI. Trimming cost V 3 bases and J 4 bases; bases outside gene matches: 6. DNA of the CDR3: TGTGCCAGCTCACCGCCGGGACTAGCTGTAGAGACCCAGTACTTC. Protein: CASSPPGLAVETQYF.

This clonotype was picked up a small number of times. This chain links TRBV20-1 with TRBJ2-1, with 7 nucleotides matching TRBD2. CDR3 size: 15 residues. V lost 4 bases, J lost 0 bases, and 6 bases stayed unmatched. Germline V CDR1 and CDR2: DFQATT, SNEGSKA (reference sequence). The CDR3 region is CSAIGSGISYNEQFF. The CDR3 bases are TGCAGTGCTATTGGGAGCGGGATCTCCTACAATGAGCAGTTCTTC.

The gene calls are TRBV20-1 and TRBJ2-1; no definite D call. Germline V gene sequence: CDR1 DFQATT, CDR2 SNEGSKA (reference sequence). The CDR3 is made up of 14 amino acids. The V and J ends lost 3 bases and 1 base respectively, with 10 bases between them. The CDR3 loop is CSASSRISYNEQFF. CDR3 nucleotide sequence: TGCAGTGCTAGTTCCCGGATTTCCTACAATGAGCAGTTCTTC.

The genes are TRBV7-8 and TRBJ1-5; no clear D. This CDR3 spans 15 amino acids. Looked up from germline, CDR1 is SGHVS and CDR2 is FQNEAQ. Trimming removed 0 bases at V and 4 bases at J, with 10 bases between. CDR3 sequence reads: CASSLALAKNQPQHF. CDR3 DNA sequence: TGTGCCAGCAGCTTAGCTTTAGCTAAGAATCAGCCCCAGCATTTT.

The chain recombines TRBV7-2 with TRBJ2-7; the match to TRBD1 covers 10 bases. V lost 7 bases to trimming and J lost 2 bases; unmatched junction nucleotides: 5. CDR3 length: 14 amino acids. Germline loops: CDR1 SGHTA, CDR2 FQGNSA. The CDR3 sequence is CASTRDRGPYEQYV. The CDR3 DNA follows: TGTGCCAGCACCCGGGACAGGGGCCCCTACGAGCAGTACGTC.

The chain recombines TRBV5-4 with TRBJ2-5; 11 positions match TRBD2. CDR1 is SGHNT, CDR2 YYREEE, per germline (reference sequence). The CDR3 spans 16 residues. V was pared by 0 bases and J by 3 bases, with 4 bases of the junction left unmatched. The CDR3 DNA follows: TGTGCCAGCAGCTTGGAGGGTAGCGGGGGGGAAGAGACCCAGTACTTC. Translated: CASSLEGSGGEETQYF.

The V gene is TRBV12-3 or TRBV12-4, the J gene TRBJ2-3; TRBD2 agrees at 12 bases. Trimming cost V 6 bases and J 3 bases; bases outside gene matches: 10. This CDR3 is 17 amino acids long. The CDR3 loop reads CASRRGRLAGETDTQYF. DNA for the CDR3: TGTGCCAGCAGAAGGGGCAGACTAGCGGGAGAAACAGATACGCAGTATTTT.

The genes are TRBV4-1 and TRBJ2-7; D could derive from TRBD1 or TRBD2 (5 bases each). The CDR3 runs 15 residues. Trimming removed 3 bases from V and 2 bases from J, with 14 bases in between. Germline-derived CDR1 and CDR2 are MGHRA and YSYEKL. Here the CDR3 reads CASSHSRDGTYEQYV. The CDR3, as DNA: TGCGCCAGCAGCCACTCCCGGGACGGAACCTACGAGCAGTACGTC.

The V and J genes are TRBV11-2 and TRBJ2-3; 10 bases align to TRBD2. J gave up 1 base and V 5 bases, and 12 bases lay outside the gene matches. CDR1 and CDR2 from the germline V gene are SGHAT and FQNNGV. The length of the CDR3 is 18 residues. This CDR3 is CASSPLSGRRFGTDTQYF. CDR3 bases: TGTGCCAGCAGCCCACTTAGCGGGAGGAGGTTCGGCACAGATACGCAGTATTTT.

This clonotype was observed a handful of times. This rearrangement joins TRBV18 to TRBJ2-5, with 9 bases that match TRBD2. The CDR3 has 18 amino acids. The V gene's germline CDR1 is KGHSH and CDR2 LQKENI. J gave up 0 bases and V 3 bases, and 11 bases lay outside the gene matches. CDR3 nucleotides: TGTGCCAGCTCACCGACTGTTCTAGCGGGGATGTACCAAGAGACCCAGTACTTC. This encodes CASSPTVLAGMYQETQYF.

The V call is TRBV5-1, the J call TRBJ2-2, with a weak D call TRBD1 (5 bases). The germline gives CDR1 SGHRS, CDR2 YFSETQ. The CDR3 is 15 amino acids. V lost 2 bases to trimming and J lost 1 base, with 9 bases between them. The CDR3 DNA reads as TGCGCCAGCAGCTTACGGACACAGAACACCGGGGAGCTGTTTTTT. Amino acid sequence: CASSLRTQNTGELFF.